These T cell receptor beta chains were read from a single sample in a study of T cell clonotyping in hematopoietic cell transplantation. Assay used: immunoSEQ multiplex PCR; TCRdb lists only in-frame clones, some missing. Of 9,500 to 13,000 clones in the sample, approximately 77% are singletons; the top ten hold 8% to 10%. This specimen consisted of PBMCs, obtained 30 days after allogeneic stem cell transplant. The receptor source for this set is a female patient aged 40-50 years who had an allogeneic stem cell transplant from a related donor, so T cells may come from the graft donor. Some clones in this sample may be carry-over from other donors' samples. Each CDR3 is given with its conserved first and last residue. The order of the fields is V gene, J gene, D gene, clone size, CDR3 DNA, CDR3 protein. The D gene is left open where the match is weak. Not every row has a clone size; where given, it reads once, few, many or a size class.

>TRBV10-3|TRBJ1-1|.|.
TGTGCCATCAGGGAAGGGCCTCCAAGCCCCACTGAAGCTTTCTTT
CAIREGPPSPTEAFF
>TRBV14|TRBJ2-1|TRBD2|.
TGTGCCAGCAGCCGCCGACCGGGACTAGCGGGAGTCAGGTACAATGAGCAGTTCTTC
CASSRRPGLAGVRYNEQFF
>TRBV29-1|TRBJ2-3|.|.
TGCAGCGCCCCGAAGGGCACCCGAGGGGCAGATACGCAGTATTTT
CSAPKGTRGADTQYF
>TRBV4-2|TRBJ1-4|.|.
TGTGCCAGCAGCCACCGCGGAGAACTGTTTTTT
CASSHRGELFF
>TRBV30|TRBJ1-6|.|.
TGTGCCTGGAGTGCGGAGGGGACCTCACCCCTCCACTTT
CAWSAEGTSPLHF
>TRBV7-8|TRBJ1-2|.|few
TGTGCCAGCAGCTTAGTTGGGGACGGCTACACCTTC
CASSLVGDGYTF
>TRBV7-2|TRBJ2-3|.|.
TGTGCCAGCAGCTTTCTGGAGGAAGGTACGCAGTATTTT
CASSFLEEGTQYF
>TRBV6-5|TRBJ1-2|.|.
TGTGCCAGCAGTAGGGGAGCCAGTGGCTACACCTTC
CASSRGASGYTF
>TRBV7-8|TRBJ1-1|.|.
TGTGCCAGCAGCCCGGACAGTAACACTGAAGCTTTCTTT
CASSPDSNTEAFF
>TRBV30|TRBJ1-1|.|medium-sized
TGTGCCTGGAGTGCCCAGCTGGAAGCTTTCTTT
CAWSAQLEAFF
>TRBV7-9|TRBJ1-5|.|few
TGTGCCAGCAACAACGCGATGGGTCAGCCCCAGCATTTT
CASNNAMGQPQHF
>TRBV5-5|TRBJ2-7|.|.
TGTTCGGCCGGGGAGGACGAGCAGTACTTC
CSAGEDEQYF
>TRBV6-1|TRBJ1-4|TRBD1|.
TGTGCCAGCAGTGAGCGAGGGACAGTTTATGAAAAACTGTTTTTT
CASSERGTVYEKLFF
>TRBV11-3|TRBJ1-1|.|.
TGTGCCAGCAGCCTTTGGCAGGGAGTCATCGCTTTCTTT
CASSLWQGVIAFF
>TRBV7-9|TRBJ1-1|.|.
TGTGCCAGCAGCCCAGCGGGAACTTTGGACACTGAAGCTTTCTTT
CASSPAGTLDTEAFF
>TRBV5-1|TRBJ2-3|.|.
TGCGCCAGCACCACGGGATGGACAGATACGCAGTATTTT
CASTTGWTDTQYF
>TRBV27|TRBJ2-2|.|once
TGTGCCAGCAGACCAGGGGGTAGCGGAGGGGAGCTGTTTTTT
CASRPGGSGGELFF
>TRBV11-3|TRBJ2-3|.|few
TGTGCCAGCAGCTTAGTAGGCAGGGCAGATACGCAGTATTTT
CASSLVGRADTQYF
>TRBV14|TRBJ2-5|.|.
TGTGCCAGCAGCCAATCTGACAGATCTTTCCAAGAGACCCAGTACTTC
CASSQSDRSFQETQYF
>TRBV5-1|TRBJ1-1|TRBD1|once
TGCGCCAGCAGCTGGACAGGGGCAAACACTGAAGCTTTCTTT
CASSWTGANTEAFF
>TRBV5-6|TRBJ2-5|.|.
TGTGCCAGCAGCCACGACAGGCGGGAAGAGACCCAGTACTTC
CASSHDRREETQYF
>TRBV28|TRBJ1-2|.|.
TGTGCCAGCACCCGTACCCTGGGACGAAGCTACACCTTC
CASTRTLGRSYTF
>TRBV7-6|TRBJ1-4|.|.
TGTGCCAGCAGCAGGACCCTACGGAATGAAAAACTGTTTTTT
CASSRTLRNEKLFF
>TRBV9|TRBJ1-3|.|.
TGTGCCAGCAGCGTTAGTAGGACGGGAGGAAACACCATATATTTT
CASSVSRTGGNTIYF
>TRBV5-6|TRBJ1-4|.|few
TGTGCCAGCAGCCGCGTGGGGGAAAAACTGTTTTTT
CASSRVGEKLFF
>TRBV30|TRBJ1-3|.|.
TGTGCCTGGAGTGGGACAGCGATGTCTGGAAACACCATATATTTT
CAWSGTAMSGNTIYF
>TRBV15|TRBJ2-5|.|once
TGTGCCACCAGCAGAGCGGGGGAGTCGGAAGAGACCCAGTACTTC
CATSRAGESEETQYF
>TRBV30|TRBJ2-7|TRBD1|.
TGTGCCTGGAGCCCAGAGGGGACAGGGGGTTTCGAGCAGTACTTC
CAWSPEGTGGFEQYF
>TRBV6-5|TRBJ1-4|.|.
TGTGCCAGCAGCCCCGGGACGGAGAATGAAAAACTGTTTTTT
CASSPGTENEKLFF
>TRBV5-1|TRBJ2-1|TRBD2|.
TGCGCCAGCAGACGATCGGGACTAGAGGTAGTCAATGAGCAGTTCTTC
CASRRSGLEVVNEQFF
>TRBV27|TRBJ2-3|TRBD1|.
TGTGCCAGCAGTCTGGGACAGACCTCGCCAGATACGCAGTATTTT
CASSLGQTSPDTQYF
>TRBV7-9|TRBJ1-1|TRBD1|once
TGTGCCAGCAGCTTTCAGGGGGCTGAAGCTTTCTTT
CASSFQGAEAFF
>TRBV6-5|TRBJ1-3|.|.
TGTGCCAGCAGTTACGAGGGTAACACCATATATTTT
CASSYEGNTIYF
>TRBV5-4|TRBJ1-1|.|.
TGTGCCAGCAGCTTGGGCAGGGGATACACTGAAGCTTTCTTT
CASSLGRGYTEAFF
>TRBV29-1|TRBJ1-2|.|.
TGCAGCGTTGAAGGCAGGCCAATAAGCGAGGGCTACACCTTC
CSVEGRPISEGYTF
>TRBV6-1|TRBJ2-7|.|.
TGTGCCAGCAGTGAAGCCCTTGCCATGGTTTACGAGCAGTACTTC
CASSEALAMVYEQYF
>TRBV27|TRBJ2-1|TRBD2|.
TGTGCCAGCAGTACCGTAAGCGGGAGGCTTTACAATGAGCAGTTCTTC
CASSTVSGRLYNEQFF
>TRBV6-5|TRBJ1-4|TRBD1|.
TGTGCCAGCAGTTACTCCGGCAGGGGGACAAATGAAAAACTGTTTTTT
CASSYSGRGTNEKLFF
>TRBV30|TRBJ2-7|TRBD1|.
TGTGCCTGGAGACGTCCCGGGACAGGGAGCGAGCAGTACTTC
CAWRRPGTGSEQYF
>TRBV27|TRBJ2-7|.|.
TGTGCCAGCAGTTCGAACCCGGGTTACGAGCAGTACTTC
CASSSNPGYEQYF